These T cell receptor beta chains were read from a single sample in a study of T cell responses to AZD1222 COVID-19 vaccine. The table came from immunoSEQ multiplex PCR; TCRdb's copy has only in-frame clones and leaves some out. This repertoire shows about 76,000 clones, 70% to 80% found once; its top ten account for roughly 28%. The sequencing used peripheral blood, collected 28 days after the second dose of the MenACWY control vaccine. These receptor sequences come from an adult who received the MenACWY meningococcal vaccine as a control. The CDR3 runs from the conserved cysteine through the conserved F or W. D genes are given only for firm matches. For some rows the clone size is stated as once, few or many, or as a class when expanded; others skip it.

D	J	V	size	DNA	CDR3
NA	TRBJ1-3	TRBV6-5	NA	TGTGCCAGCAGTCAAACAGGGAGCTCTGGAAACACCATATATTTT	CASSQTGSSGNTIYF
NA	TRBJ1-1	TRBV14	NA	TGTGCCAGGAGTCACCCCCTCACGACCCGGGCGGGTCAGAACACTGAAGCTTTCTTT	CARSHPLTTRAGQNTEAFF
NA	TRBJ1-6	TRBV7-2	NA	TGTGCCAGCAGCTTAGATCGGGGGGGGATGAATTCACCCCTCCACTTT	CASSLDRGGMNSPLHF
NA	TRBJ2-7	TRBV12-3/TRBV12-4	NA	TGTGCCAGCAGTTTAGGACTAGTCTACGAGCAGTACTTC	CASSLGLVYEQYF
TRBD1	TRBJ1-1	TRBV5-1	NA	TGCGCCAGCAGCAGATGGACAGGGGAGAACACTGAAGCTTTCTTT	CASSRWTGENTEAFF
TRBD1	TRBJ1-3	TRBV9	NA	TGTGCCAGCAGCGTCACAGGGGGCGCTGGAAACACCATATATTTT	CASSVTGGAGNTIYF
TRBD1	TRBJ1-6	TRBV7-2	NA	TGTGCCAGCAGCTTAAGGGGACAGGGGAATTCACCCCTCCACTTT	CASSLRGQGNSPLHF
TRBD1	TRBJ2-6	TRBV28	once	TGTGCCAGCAGTTTCTACCAGGGGGATGGGGCCAACGTCCTGACTTTC	CASSFYQGDGANVLTF
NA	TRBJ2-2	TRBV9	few	TGTGCCAGCAGCGTAGGGCTTAGCACCGGGGAGCTGTTTTTT	CASSVGLSTGELFF
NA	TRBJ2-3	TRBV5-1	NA	TGCGCCAGCCACGACCCGGACGGAACCTTTACGCAGTATTTT	CASHDPDGTFTQYF
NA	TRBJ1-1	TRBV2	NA	TGTGCCAGCAGTCCCGGGGCAGGGACGCACACTGAAGCTTTCTTT	CASSPGAGTHTEAFF
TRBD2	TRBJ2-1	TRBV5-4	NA	TGTGCCAGCAGCTTGATAGGGACTAGCGGGAGGTACAATGAGCAGTTCTTC	CASSLIGTSGRYNEQFF
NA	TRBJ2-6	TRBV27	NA	TGTGCCAGCAGTTTATTGGCATCTGGGGCCAACGTCCTGACTTTC	CASSLLASGANVLTF
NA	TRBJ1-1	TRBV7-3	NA	TGTGCCAGCAAAATCAGCCCGAACACTGAAGCTTTCTTT	CASKISPNTEAFF
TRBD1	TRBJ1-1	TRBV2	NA	TGTGCCAGCAGCGCCGGGACAGCGAACACTGAAGCTTTCTTT	CASSAGTANTEAFF
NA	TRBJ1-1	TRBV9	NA	TGTCCGGAGGTAGAGAACACTGAAGCTTTCTTT	CPEVENTEAFF
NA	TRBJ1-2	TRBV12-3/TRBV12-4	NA	TGTGCCAGCAGTTCCCCGGGCTATGGCTACACCTTC	CASSSPGYGYTF